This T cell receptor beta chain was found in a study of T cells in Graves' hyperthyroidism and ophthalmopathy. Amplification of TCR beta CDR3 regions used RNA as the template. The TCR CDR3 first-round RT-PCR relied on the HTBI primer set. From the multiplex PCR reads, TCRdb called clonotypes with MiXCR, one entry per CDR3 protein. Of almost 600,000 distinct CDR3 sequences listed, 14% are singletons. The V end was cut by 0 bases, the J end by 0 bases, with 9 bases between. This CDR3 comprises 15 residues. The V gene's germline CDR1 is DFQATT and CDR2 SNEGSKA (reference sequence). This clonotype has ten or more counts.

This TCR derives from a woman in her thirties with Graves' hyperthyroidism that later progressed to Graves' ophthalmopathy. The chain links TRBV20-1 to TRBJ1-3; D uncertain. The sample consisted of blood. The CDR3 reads CSARDVRFSGNTIYF. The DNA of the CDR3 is TGCAGTGCTAGAGATGTGCGCTTCTCTGGAAACACCATATATTTT.